Described below is a single TCR beta chain sequence and its context. The sample belongs to a study of OX40 agonist ivuxolimab in advanced cancers. The table came from immunoSEQ multiplex PCR; TCRdb's copy has only in-frame clones and leaves some out. The table shows 70,000 or so clones, with around 90% occurring only once. V was pared by 1 base and J by 7 bases, with 5 bases between. CDR3 length equals 12 residues. Per germline, CDR1 SGHAT and CDR2 FQNNGV. The genes are TRBV11-2 and TRBJ2-1, with no clear D. This TCR was sampled from an adult with an advanced solid tumor such as melanoma, head and neck, liver or kidney cancer. The sequenced sample was CD4+ or CD8+ T cells sorted from blood, obtained in a trial of the OX40 agonist ivuxolimab. This CDR3 reads CASSLARNEQFF. The CDR3 DNA sequence: TGTGCCAGCAGCTTAGCCCGTAATGAGCAGTTCTTC.